Following are 21 T cell receptor beta chains from one sample sequenced in a study of OX40 agonist ivuxolimab in advanced cancers. Clones were sequenced by immunoSEQ multiplex PCR, and TCRdb holds only the in-frame ones, with some missing. Of around 100,000 clones listed, approximately 90% are singletons. The sequencing used CD4+ or CD8+ T cells sorted from blood, collected in a trial of the OX40 agonist ivuxolimab. All receptors derive from an adult with an advanced solid tumor such as melanoma, head and neck, liver or kidney cancer.

The chain links TRBV19 to TRBJ2-7, with TRBD2 matching over 12 bases. Germline loops: CDR1 LNHDA, CDR2 SQIVND (reference sequence). The CDR3 is 18 residues long. Trimming took 3 bases from V and 2 from J; bases not matched to a gene: 11. Here the CDR3 DNA reads TGTGCCAGTAGTATTTGGCCGGGACTAGCGGGCCAGACCTACGAGCAGTACTTC. This gives the protein CASSIWPGLAGQTYEQYF. Complete variable domain (other parts from reference TRBV19 and TRBJ2-7): DGGITQSPKYLFRKEGQNVTLSCEQNLNHDAMYWYRQDPGQGLRLIYYSQIVNDFQKGDIAEGYSVSREKKESFPLTVTSAQKNPTAFYLCASSIWPGLAGQTYEQYFGPGTRLTVT.

This sequence joins TRBV7-3 and TRBJ2-5, with TRBD2 as a possible D gene (5 bases). The V and J ends lost 7 bases and 3 bases respectively, with 12 bases between them. Germline V gene lookup returns CDR1 SGHTA and CDR2 FQGTGA. The CDR3 runs to 13 residues. The CDR3 DNA is TGTGCCAGCACCAAACTAGGGAAAGAGACCCAGTACTTC. Translation gives CASTKLGKETQYF.

CDR3 residues: CASSLGQGSLLNTEAFF. The CDR3 DNA is TGTGCCAGCAGCCTTGGACAGGGCAGCCTCTTGAACACTGAAGCTTTCTTT. The chain joins TRBV5-6 to TRBJ1-1; 8 bases match TRBD1. The J segment lost 0 bases and the V segment lost 4 bases, leaving 11 bases of the junction unmatched. This CDR3 has 17 residues. The germline gives CDR1 SGHDT, CDR2 YYEEEE.

The gene calls are TRBV28 and TRBJ2-1, with 10 bases fitting TRBD1. The CDR3 totals 20 residues. Germline V gene data show CDR1 as MDHEN and CDR2 as SYDVKM. The V gene end was trimmed by 2 bases and the J gene end by 5 bases; junction bases not matched to a gene: 18. CDR3 sequence reads: CASSLKSPDRGLLGNNEQFF. CDR3 sequence (DNA): TGTGCCAGCAGTTTAAAGTCTCCCGACAGGGGGCTCCTTGGGAACAATGAGCAGTTCTTC. The full variable domain, in which reference TRBV28 and TRBJ2-1 provide the parts outside the CDR3, is DVKVTQSSRYLVKRTGEKVFLECVQDMDHENMFWYRQDPGLGLRLIYFSYDVKMKEKGDIPEGYSVSREKKERFSLILESASTNQTSMYLCASSLKSPDRGLLGNNEQFFGPGTRLTVL.

The J gene is TRBJ2-1, the V gene TRBV11-2, with D possibly called TRBD1 or TRBD2 (5 bases each). CDR3 length equals 12 residues. The germline CDR1 and CDR2 sequences are SGHAT and FQNNGV. With 3 bases removed from V and 14 bases from J, the gap between germline ends came to 14 bases. Here the CDR3 reads CASSFQRVGEFF. DNA of the CDR3: TGTGCCAGCAGCTTCCAGAGGGTAGGGGAGTTCTTC.

The CDR3 DNA sequence: TGTGCCAGCAGTGAGGGGACGGGGCCCTATCAGCCCCAGCATTTT. Translating it yields CASSEGTGPYQPQHF. The gene calls are TRBV6-4 and TRBJ1-5, with a possible D match to TRBD1 (5 bases). The CDR3 loop spans 15 amino acids. Trimming took off 3 bases at V and 5 bases at J, with 14 bases between the two ends. Per germline, CDR1 MRHNA and CDR2 SNTAGT.

This chain joins TRBV5-6 and TRBJ2-5, with D perhaps matching TRBD1 or TRBD2 (6 bases each). The V gene's germline CDR1 is SGHDT and CDR2 YYEEEE. This CDR3 contains 17 residues. Deletions cut 2 bases from V and 2 bases from J, with 19 bases between. CDR3: CASSLGPPGARQETQYF. Written as DNA, the CDR3 is TGTGCCAGCAGCTTAGGCCCGCCGGGGGCGCGGCAAGAGACCCAGTACTTC.

The rearrangement uses TRBV28 and TRBJ2-7; 9 nucleotides match TRBD2. CDR1 MDHEN and CDR2 SYDVKM come from the germline V gene. There are 15 residues in the CDR3. The V and J ends lost 10 bases and 3 bases, in that order; junction bases with no gene match: 13. CDR3 protein: CATHRRAGGNYEQYF. As DNA, the CDR3 is TGTGCCACCCACCGGAGGGCGGGAGGGAACTACGAGCAGTACTTC.

The V and J genes are TRBV10-2 and TRBJ1-2; 11 nucleotides agree with TRBD1. Germline CDR1 reads WSHSY; CDR2 reads SAAADI. The CDR3 extends over 14 amino acids. After removal of 2 bases from V and 7 bases from J, the junction contained 3 bases not matched to a gene. CDR3 amino acids: CASSETGTGGGYTF. DNA for the CDR3: TGCGCCAGCAGTGAGACCGGGACAGGGGGTGGCTACACCTTC.

The J gene is TRBJ2-7, the V gene TRBV19; tentatively, D is TRBD1 or TRBD2 (5 bases each). V gave up 3 bases and J gave up 2 bases, with 20 bases separating them. There are 17 residues in the CDR3. CDR1 and CDR2 (germline): LNHDA, SQIVND (reference sequence). The CDR3 sequence is CASSIFSRPGTTYEQYF. In nucleotides, the CDR3 is TGTGCCAGTAGTATCTTTAGTCGGCCAGGGACCACCTACGAGCAGTACTTC. Complete variable domain (other parts from reference TRBV19 and TRBJ2-7): DGGITQSPKYLFRKEGQNVTLSCEQNLNHDAMYWYRQDPGQGLRLIYYSQIVNDFQKGDIAEGYSVSREKKESFPLTVTSAQKNPTAFYLCASSIFSRPGTTYEQYFGPGTRLTVT.

This sequence joins TRBV16 and TRBJ2-7, with 10 bases that match TRBD1. Germline loops: CDR1 KGHSY, CDR2 FQNENV. CDR3 length: 15 amino acids. Trimming removed 4 bases from V and 2 bases from J; junction bases left unmatched: 5. The CDR3 here is CASSPLGQGTYEQYF. CDR3 coding DNA: TGTGCCAGCAGCCCCCTGGGACAGGGGACCTACGAGCAGTACTTC.

The chain employs TRBV19 and TRBJ2-1, with 8 bases identical to TRBD2. Germline V CDR1 and CDR2: LNHDA, SQIVND (reference sequence). The CDR3 runs 17 residues. The J segment lost 3 bases and the V segment lost 5 bases, leaving 12 bases of the junction unmatched. For the CDR3, the DNA is TGTGCCAGTAGTTCCAGGACTAGCTTTGGGGTCTACAATGAGCAGTTCTTC. Translated, it gives CASSSRTSFGVYNEQFF.

This clone was observed a single time. The chain is built from TRBV2 and TRBJ2-7; perhaps TRBD2 as D (5 bases). The germline CDR1 and CDR2 sequences are SNHLY and FYNNEI. The length of the CDR3 is 15 residues. The V and J ends lost 5 bases and 0 bases respectively, with 14 bases between them. CDR3: CASSFQAGGSYEQYF. The CDR3 DNA reads TGTGCCAGCAGTTTTCAGGCGGGTGGCTCCTACGAGCAGTACTTC.

CDR3 sequence: CASREGLAARARETQYF. As DNA, the CDR3 is TGTGCCAGCAGGGAGGGACTAGCGGCCAGGGCGAGGGAGACCCAGTACTTC. The rearrangement uses TRBV2 and TRBJ2-5; 11 bases fit TRBD2. Unmatched junction bases numbered 14, after V lost 6 bases and J lost 5 bases. CDR3 size: 17 residues. Germline-derived CDR1 and CDR2 are SNHLY and FYNNEI.

The gene calls are TRBV7-8 and TRBJ2-2, with D perhaps TRBD1 (5 bases). V was cut by 5 bases and J by 6 bases, with 10 bases left in between. Germline-derived CDR1 and CDR2 are SGHVS and FQNEAQ. The CDR3 totals 13 residues. The CDR3 spells CASSPDSAGELFF. CDR3 DNA: TGTGCCAGCAGCCCCGACAGCGCCGGGGAGCTGTTTTTT.

This chain joins TRBV2 and TRBJ1-2, with D possibly being TRBD1 (5 bases). Per germline, CDR1 SNHLY and CDR2 FYNNEI. The CDR3 has 16 residues. The V end lost 2 bases, the J end lost 5 bases, and 18 bases lay between the germline ends. CDR3 DNA: TGTGCCAGCAGTGAAAATCTTCAGGGCTTCGAGTATGGCTACACCTTC. It codes for CASSENLQGFEYGYTF.

V is TRBV4-2 and J is TRBJ1-5; D gene unclear. The germline CDR1 and CDR2 sequences are LGHNA and YNFKEQ. The ends were cut back, 0 bases at V and 0 bases at J, with 6 bases in the middle. The CDR3 spans 15 residues. CDR3: CASSQDRSSNQPQHF. CDR3 sequence (DNA): TGTGCCAGCAGCCAAGACAGGAGTAGCAATCAGCCCCAGCATTTT.

The chain couples TRBV6-1 to TRBJ2-2; possibly TRBD1 for D (5 bases). V was clipped by 5 bases and J by 8 bases, with 15 bases between them. CDR1 is MNHNS and CDR2 is SASEGT in the germline V gene. CDR3 size: 14 residues. CDR3 amino acids: CASSLQSGFGELFF. The CDR3 nucleotides read TGTGCCAGCAGTCTTCAGTCAGGGTTTGGGGAGCTGTTTTTT.

The V call is TRBV29-1, the J call TRBJ2-5, with TRBD1 matching 8 bases. Trimming cost V 6 bases and J 5 bases; bases outside gene matches: 8. The CDR3 spans 13 residues. The germline V gene encodes CDR1 SQVTM and CDR2 ANQGSEA. CDR3 sequence reads: CSVVQGARETQYF. CDR3 coding DNA: TGCAGCGTAGTGCAGGGGGCACGGGAGACCCAGTACTTC.

The J gene is TRBJ2-7, the V gene TRBV10-3; 7 bases are shared with TRBD1. The CDR3 spans 13 residues. V was pared by 8 bases and J by 7 bases, with 11 bases of the junction left unmatched. Germline V gene sequence: CDR1 ENHRY, CDR2 SYGVKD. CDR3 in DNA: TGTGCCATCCACAGGGGCCCCTCTGAAGAGCAGTACTTC. It yields the protein CAIHRGPSEEQYF.

This clone was seen more than once but under ten times. This chain connects TRBV9 to TRBJ2-3; TRBD2 aligns across 10 bases. V lost 2 bases to trimming and J lost 4 bases; unmatched junction nucleotides: 7. Germline V gives CDR1 SGDLS, CDR2 YYNGEE. The CDR3 covers 16 residues. CDR3 nucleotide sequence: TGTGCCAGCAGCGTGCAAGCGGGAGGGGGTGCAGATACGCAGTATTTT. Protein sequence: CASSVQAGGGADTQYF.